Included here is one TCR beta chain sequence, with context. What antigen it recognizes has not been identified. No base quality values were provided; no much bigger clone lies one nucleotide off. This sample was included in a study of blood T cell repertoires in COVID-19 (dated by TCRdb to the early 2020s). For the wider study: Collaborator samples came from the United States, Italy and Spain and covered acute and convalescent phases of COVID-19. Sample metadata almost always included a de-identified subject ID, COVID-19 status, age in years and sex. The dataset comprised deeply sampled blood TCRbeta repertoires from subjects exposed to, actively infected with, or recovered from COVID-19. Where available, HLA class I and class II types were obtained from metadata supplied by the sample provider rather than from assay-based typing. The samples were drawn from two sources: the first 160 participants of the ongoing ImmuneRACE study, and 1,254 subjects contributed by 6 global collaborators. The repertoires were made available in a free public database intended to serve as a resource for research on the immune response to SARS-CoV-2. The prospective study material was composed of cDNA or gDNA derived from T cells, B-cell-depleted T cells, or PBMCs.

Collaborating institutions collected whole blood in K2EDTA tubes following their own protocols. For TCRbeta analysis, collaborators shipped samples as frozen whole blood, isolated PBMCs, or DNA extracted from either of those sample types. The investigation overall reported the following: How much clinical and demographic metadata was included differed by source and by participant, and the metadata was provided uncurated.

TCRbeta CDR3 regions were amplified from genomic DNA using the immunoSEQ Assay, a bias-controlled multiplex PCR. Concerning the study's data processing: The number of nucleated cells in each sample was estimated by amplification of reference gene primers within the assay. To quantify the absolute abundance of each unique TCRbeta CDR3 rearrangement, sequence reads were collapsed and filtered. Productive Simpson clonality was computed per sample as the square root of Simpson's diversity index over productive rearrangements. TCRdb holds this immuneACCESS table with in-frame rearrangements only. Some clones are missing; in checked studies, unresolved V genes explain under half, and the rest has no known cause. That table gives V, J and clone size, and the DNA gave D and trimming. For this sample the table gives almost 300,000 clones, of which approximately 86% were detected only once. About 1.2% of the sample is held by the ten biggest clonotypes.

CDR1 and CDR2 were assigned from the germline V gene as KGHDR and SFDVKD. Germline trimming: 7 bases from V, 4 bases from J; junction bases outside gene matches: 8. From cysteine to phenylalanine, the CDR3 is 15 amino acids long. The CDR3 DNA has 45 bases and is translated from base 1. The origin of this receptor is a man aged 65-85 years with acute or convalescent COVID-19. Here the chain combines TRBV24-1 and TRBJ2-3; TRBD1 matches 9 bases in the middle. Source material: peripheral blood. The CDR3 protein sequence reads: CATSKGQGRADTQYF. The nucleotide sequence reads TGTGCCACCAGCAAAGGACAGGGGCGCGCAGATACGCAGTATTTT.